These 17 T cell receptor beta chains originate from one sample sequenced in a study of cytomegalovirus exposure and HLA in healthy donors. Primers: 60 Vbeta forward and 13 Jbeta reverse. Here immunoSEQ multiplex PCR was the method, and the copy in TCRdb shows in-frame clones only, minus some. The table includes over 95,000 clones, under 85% detected once. Sequencing was performed on PBMCs. Source of these receptors: a man aged 40-50 years in good health and CMV-seropositive.

The chain uses TRBV5-1 and TRBJ2-3, with 13 bases aligning to TRBD2. Germline V gives CDR1 SGHRS, CDR2 YFSETQ. The CDR3 has 16 residues. V lost 4 bases to trimming and J lost 0 bases; unmatched junction nucleotides: 2. CDR3 nucleotide sequence: TGCGCCAGCAGCCCGACTAGCGGGGGGAGCACAGATACGCAGTATTTT. Its protein product is CASSPTSGGSTDTQYF.

The chain uses TRBV6-1 and TRBJ1-1, with D possibly TRBD1 on 6 matching bases. CDR3 length: 14 residues. Germline CDR1 is MNHNS and CDR2 is SASEGT. The V end was cut by 2 bases, the J end by 10 bases, with 17 bases between. The CDR3 region is CASSEKWDTRSAFF. CDR3 in DNA: TGTGCCAGCAGTGAAAAATGGGACACGAGATCAGCTTTCTTT.

The gene calls are TRBV5-1 and TRBJ1-1; TRBD1 aligns across 7 bases. Germline assignment: CDR1 SGHRS and CDR2 YFSETQ. This CDR3 is built from 17 residues. V shed 0 bases and J 3 bases; nucleotides not matched to a gene: 11. In nucleotides, the CDR3 is TGCGCCAGCAGCTTGGGAGGGACAGCAAGGGTTCACACTGAAGCTTTCTTT. Amino acids: CASSLGGTARVHTEAFF.

There are a few counts of this clone. The chain employs TRBV4-1 and TRBJ1-5; D perhaps matches TRBD1 (6 bases). Germline V gene sequence: CDR1 MGHRA, CDR2 YSYEKL. The length of the CDR3 is 16 residues. The V and J ends lost 3 bases and 6 bases respectively, with 18 bases between them. The CDR3 loop is CASSHNYRALSQPQHF. CDR3 in DNA: TGCGCCAGCAGCCATAATTACAGGGCCCTTAGTCAGCCCCAGCATTTT.

This rearrangement joins TRBV10-3 to TRBJ1-5, with a weak D call TRBD1 (5 bases). The ends were cut back, 2 bases at V and 4 bases at J, with 9 bases in the middle. Germline V gives CDR1 ENHRY, CDR2 SYGVKD. The CDR3 covers 14 residues. In nucleotides, the CDR3 is TGTGCCATCAGTGAGGGGGCAGGTAATCAGCCCCAGCATTTT. Translation gives CAISEGAGNQPQHF.

The chain combines TRBV18 with TRBJ1-2; 7 bases align to TRBD1. CDR3 size: 14 residues. V shed 6 bases and J 4 bases; nucleotides not matched to a gene: 8. Germline V gives CDR1 KGHSH, CDR2 LQKENI. The CDR3 sequence is CASSPDRAVYGYTF. The CDR3 nucleotides are TGTGCCAGCTCCCCCGACAGGGCGGTCTATGGCTACACCTTC.

V usage is TRBV9 and J usage is TRBJ2-5, with D possibly TRBD2 on 5 matching bases. Deletions cut 0 bases from V and 5 bases from J, with 11 bases between. CDR3 size: 14 residues. Germline CDR1 is SGDLS and CDR2 is YYNGEE. CDR3 bases: TGTGCCAGCAGCGTAGATGAGGGTCCGGAGACCCAGTACTTC. This translates into CASSVDEGPETQYF.

For this clone: At one end, the junction sequence differs from germline, possibly due to a read error. CDR3 sequence: CASSISEGTGANGLTF. The CDR3 DNA sequence: TGTGCCAGTAGTATATCCGAGGGGACTGGGGCCAACGGCCTGACTTTC. The chain recombines TRBV19 with TRBJ2-6, with D tentatively TRBD2 (6 bases). The CDR3 has 16 residues. Germline V CDR1 and CDR2: LNHDA, SQIVND (reference sequence).

V is TRBV29-1 and J is TRBJ2-3, with 11 bases lining up with TRBD2. Germline V gene data show CDR1 as SQVTM and CDR2 as ANQGSEA. Trimming cost V 5 bases and J 4 bases; bases outside gene matches: 2. The CDR3 is 13 amino acids. CDR3 DNA: TGCAGCGTTCCGACTAGCGGGGCAGATACGCAGTATTTT. It encodes CSVPTSGADTQYF.

This clone appeared a single time. V is TRBV28 and J is TRBJ2-3; perhaps TRBD1 as D (6 bases). The V and J ends lost 8 bases and 2 bases respectively, with 8 bases between them. Germline loops: CDR1 MDHEN, CDR2 SYDVKM. The CDR3 runs to 12 residues. CDR3 protein: CASDRSTDTQYF. In nucleotides, the CDR3 is TGTGCCAGCGACAGGTCCACAGATACGCAGTATTTT. The full variable domain, with the rest looked up from reference TRBV28 and TRBJ2-3, is DVKVTQSSRYLVKRTGEKVFLECVQDMDHENMFWYRQDPGLGLRLIYFSYDVKMKEKGDIPEGYSVSREKKERFSLILESASTNQTSMYLCASDRSTDTQYFGPGTRLTVL.

This clone has a single count. The chain combines TRBV27 with TRBJ2-3; 9 bases align to TRBD2. V trimming: 4 bases; J trimming: 1 base; junction bases outside the gene matches: 0. In germline, CDR1 is MNHEY, CDR2 SMNVEV (reference sequence). The CDR3 contains 14 residues. This chain's CDR3 is CASSWTSGTDTQYF. The CDR3 coding sequence is TGTGCCAGCAGTTGGACTAGCGGCACAGATACGCAGTATTTT.

The genes are TRBV27 and TRBJ1-2, with 10 bases lining up with TRBD1. The V and J ends lost 0 bases and 12 bases, in that order; junction bases with no gene match: 4. The CDR3 has 13 amino acids. CDR1 is MNHEY and CDR2 is SMNVEV in the germline V gene (reference sequence). CDR3 residues: CASSLSTGGRDTF. The CDR3 region has the DNA TGTGCCAGCAGTTTATCGACAGGGGGCAGGGACACCTTC.

This sequence joins TRBV5-4 and TRBJ2-5; a possible D gene is TRBD2 (6 bases). This CDR3 has 14 amino acids. Germline V CDR1 and CDR2: SGHNT, YYREEE (reference sequence). With 4 bases removed from V and 4 bases from J, the gap between germline ends came to 14 bases. CDR3 amino acids: CASSLGGSGETQYF. CDR3 in DNA: TGTGCCAGCAGCCTGGGAGGATCCGGAGAGACCCAGTACTTC.

The J gene is TRBJ1-6, the V gene TRBV11-3; no definite D call. V lost 2 bases and J 7 bases, leaving 9 bases between the germline ends. The germline CDR1 and CDR2 sequences are SGHNT and YENEEA. CDR3 length: 14 amino acids. CDR3 protein: CASSLNGVNSPLHF. The CDR3 DNA sequence: TGTGCCAGCAGCTTAAACGGGGTAAATTCACCCCTCCACTTT.

V is TRBV5-4 and J is TRBJ2-3; a weak D match, TRBD2 (5 bases). Germline assignment: CDR1 SGHNT and CDR2 YYREEE (reference sequence). The germline V and J ends were trimmed by 5 bases and 3 bases, with 16 bases remaining between them. CDR3 size: 15 residues. The CDR3 region is CASSSYTRDTDTQYF. The CDR3 DNA is TGTGCCAGCAGTTCCTATACGAGGGATACAGATACGCAGTATTTT.

This clone has only a few counts. The gene calls are TRBV19 and TRBJ2-1, with 9 bases that match TRBD1. Unmatched junction bases numbered 15, after V lost 6 bases and J lost 9 bases. CDR3 size: 16 residues. Germline V lookup: CDR1 LNHDA, CDR2 SQIVND (reference sequence). The CDR3, as DNA: TGTGCCAGTAGCCAGGGAGGTCTGGACAGGGGTACTGAGCAGTTCTTC. As protein: CASSQGGLDRGTEQFF.

The J gene is TRBJ2-5, the V gene TRBV28; maybe TRBD1 (5 bases). The V end was cut by 1 base, the J end by 5 bases, with 14 bases between. Germline-derived CDR1 and CDR2 are MDHEN and SYDVKM. This CDR3 spans 15 amino acids. CDR3 residues: CASSLYRSRWETQYF. In nucleotides, the CDR3 is TGTGCCAGCAGTTTATACAGGTCCCGATGGGAGACCCAGTACTTC. Full variable domain (rest looked up from reference TRBV28 and TRBJ2-5): DVKVTQSSRYLVKRTGEKVFLECVQDMDHENMFWYRQDPGLGLRLIYFSYDVKMKEKGDIPEGYSVSREKKERFSLILESASTNQTSMYLCASSLYRSRWETQYFGPGTRLLVL.